This T cell receptor (beta chain) originates from a study of cytomegalovirus exposure and HLA in healthy donors. Primers included in the PCR were 60 Vbeta and 13 Jbeta primers. Here immunoSEQ multiplex PCR was the method, and the copy in TCRdb shows in-frame clones only, minus some. Of 180,000 or so clones listed, 65% to 90% are singletons. Germline V lookup: CDR1 MGHRA, CDR2 YSYEKL. V was shortened by 4 bases and J by 4 bases, with 10 bases between the two germline ends. The CDR3 totals 14 residues. The TCR sequence derives from a woman aged 30 to 39 in good health and CMV-seronegative. The chain joins TRBV4-1 to TRBJ2-2, with D unresolved. Sequenced: PBMCs. CDR3 bases: TGCGCCAGCAGCCTAAGTAGAGTCACCGGGGAGCTGTTTTTT. This codes for CASSLSRVTGELFF.